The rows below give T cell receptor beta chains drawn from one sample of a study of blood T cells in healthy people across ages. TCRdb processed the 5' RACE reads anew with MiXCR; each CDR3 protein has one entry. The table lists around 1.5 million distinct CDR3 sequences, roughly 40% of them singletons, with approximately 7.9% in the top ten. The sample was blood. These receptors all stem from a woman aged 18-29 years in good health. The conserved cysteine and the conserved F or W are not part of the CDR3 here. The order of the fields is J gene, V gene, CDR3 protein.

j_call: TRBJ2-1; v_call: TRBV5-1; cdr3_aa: ASSLVAGGLNEQF
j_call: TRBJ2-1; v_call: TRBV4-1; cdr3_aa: ASSQVESGGEQF
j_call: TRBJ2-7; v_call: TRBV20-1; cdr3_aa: SARGGVLARTYNEQY
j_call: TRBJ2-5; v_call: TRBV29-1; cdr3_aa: SVTKVRQGPMETQY
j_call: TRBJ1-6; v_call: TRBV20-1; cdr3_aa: SARAGFGTLH
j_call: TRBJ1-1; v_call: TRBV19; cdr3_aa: ASSQQGDTEAF
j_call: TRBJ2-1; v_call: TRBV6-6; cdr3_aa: ASSLEGVYNNEQF
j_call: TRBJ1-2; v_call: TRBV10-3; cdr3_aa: AIRAQGIDGYT
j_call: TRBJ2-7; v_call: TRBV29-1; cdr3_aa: SVNSGHEQY
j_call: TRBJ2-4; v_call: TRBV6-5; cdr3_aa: ASSRGGPLAKNIQY
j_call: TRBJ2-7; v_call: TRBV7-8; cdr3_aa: ASSVLGDSYEQY
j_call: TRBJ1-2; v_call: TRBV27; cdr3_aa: ASSSRDRAPYGYT
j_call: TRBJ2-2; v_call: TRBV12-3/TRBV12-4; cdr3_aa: ASRRPAGFNTGELF
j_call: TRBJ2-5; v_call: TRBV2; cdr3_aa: ASSDYHETQY
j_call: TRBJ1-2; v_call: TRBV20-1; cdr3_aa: SAYPGQGLSYT
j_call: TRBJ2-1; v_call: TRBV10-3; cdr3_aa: AAGQGNPYNEQF
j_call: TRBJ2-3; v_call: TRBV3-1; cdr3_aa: ASLGTSGRGDTQY
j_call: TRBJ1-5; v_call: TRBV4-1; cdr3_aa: ASSQEGGAGQPQH
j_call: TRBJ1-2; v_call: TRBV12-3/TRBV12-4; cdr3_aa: ASSSPGTVHGYT
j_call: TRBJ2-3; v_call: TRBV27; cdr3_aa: ASSLWSTELTDTQY
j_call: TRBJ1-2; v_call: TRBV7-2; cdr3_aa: ASSPGGSKRGYT
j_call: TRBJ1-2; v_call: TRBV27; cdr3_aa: ASSSLSITGTPVDGYT
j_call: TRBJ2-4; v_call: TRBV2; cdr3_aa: ASRRGLGAKNIQY
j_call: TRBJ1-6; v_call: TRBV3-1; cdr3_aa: ASSLTGFESPLH
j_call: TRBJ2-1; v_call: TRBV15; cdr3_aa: ATSRRQGAYNEQF